The TCR beta chain under discussion was sequenced for a study of blood T cell repertoires in COVID-19 (TCRdb year 2020). Concerning the study at large: Samples covering the acute and convalescent phases of COVID-19 were provided by collaborators in the United States, Italy and Spain. The material from the prospective study consisted of cDNA or gDNA derived from T cells, B-cell-depleted T cells, or PBMCs. Deeply sampled blood TCRbeta repertoires from subjects exposed to, actively infected with, or recovered from COVID-19 were included in the dataset. A freely available public database, intended as a resource for researchers studying the immune response to SARS-CoV-2, is where the repertoires were released. The samples were drawn from two sources: the first 160 participants of the ongoing ImmuneRACE study, and 950 to 1,500 subjects contributed by 6 global collaborators. Sample metadata almost always included a de-identified subject ID, COVID-19 status, age in years and sex. Where HLA class I and class II types were available, the types were taken from metadata supplied by the sample provider, not from assay-based typing. Broad study findings and their caveats: The quantity of clinical and demographic metadata differed by source and by participant and was supplied without curation.

With regard to this clone: No antigen is known for it. No much larger clone is present one base from it, and per-base qualities are unavailable.

V is shortened by 4 bases, J by 3 bases, and the region joining them spans 9 bases. In the germline V gene (reference sequence), CDR1 corresponds to LGHDT and CDR2 to YNNKEL. The CDR3 holds 13 amino acids from the cysteine to the phenylalanine. This entry keeps only the CDR3 DNA: 39 bases, framed from base 1. At one collaborating source in Seattle, patients were enrolled during active infection and were followed longitudinally through the course of disease. Collaborating institutions collected whole blood in K2EDTA tubes following their own protocols. Collaborator samples were shipped for TCRbeta analysis as frozen whole blood, isolated PBMCs, or DNA extracted from either sample type. The immunoSEQ Assay, a bias-controlled multiplex PCR, was used to amplify TCRbeta CDR3 regions from genomic DNA. Concerning the study's data processing: The number of nucleated cells in each sample was estimated from the amplification of reference gene primers within the assay. To quantify the absolute abundance of each unique TCRbeta CDR3 rearrangement, sequence reads were collapsed and filtered. For each sample, productive Simpson clonality was calculated by taking the square root of Simpson's diversity index across productive rearrangements. Imported from immuneACCESS, the table was reduced by TCRdb to in-frame sequences with V and J called. These copies leave out some clones; in studies compared against another copy, an unresolved V gene accounts for under half, and the cause of the remainder is not known. That table supplies the V and J calls and clone size; D and trimming were determined from the DNA. For this sample the table gives 150,000 to 180,000 clones, of which around 83% were detected only once. The top ten clones comprise about 12% of the sample.

The sequence links TRBV3-1 (or the pseudogene TRBV3-2) to TRBJ2-5; a confident D gene designation cannot be given. The receptor's source is a woman in her fifties or sixties with COVID-19, enrolled during active disease. Source material: peripheral blood. Here is the DNA: TGTGCCAGCAGCCTGCGCCTAGAAGAGACCCAGTACTTC. Translated, this gives CASSLRLEETQYF.